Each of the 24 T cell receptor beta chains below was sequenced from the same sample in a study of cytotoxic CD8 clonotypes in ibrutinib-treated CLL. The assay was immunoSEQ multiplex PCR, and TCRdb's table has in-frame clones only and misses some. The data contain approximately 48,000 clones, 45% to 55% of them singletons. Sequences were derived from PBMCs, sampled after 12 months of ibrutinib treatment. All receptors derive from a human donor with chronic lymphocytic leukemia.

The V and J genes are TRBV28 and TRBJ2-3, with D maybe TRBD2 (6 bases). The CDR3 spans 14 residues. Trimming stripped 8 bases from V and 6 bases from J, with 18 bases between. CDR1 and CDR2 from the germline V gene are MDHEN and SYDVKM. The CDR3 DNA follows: TGTGCCAGCGCCTTTAGCGGTCCTCGGGATACGCAGTATTTT. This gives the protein CASAFSGPRDTQYF. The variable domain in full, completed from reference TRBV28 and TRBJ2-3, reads DVKVTQSSRYLVKRTGEKVFLECVQDMDHENMFWYRQDPGLGLRLIYFSYDVKMKEKGDIPEGYSVSREKKERFSLILESASTNQTSMYLCASAFSGPRDTQYFGPGTRLTVL.

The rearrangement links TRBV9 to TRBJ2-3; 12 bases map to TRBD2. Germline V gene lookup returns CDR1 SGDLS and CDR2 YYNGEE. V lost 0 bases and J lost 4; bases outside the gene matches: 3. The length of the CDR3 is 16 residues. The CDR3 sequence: CASSVGGLAGADTQYF. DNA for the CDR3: TGTGCCAGCAGCGTAGGGGGACTAGCGGGCGCAGATACGCAGTATTTT.

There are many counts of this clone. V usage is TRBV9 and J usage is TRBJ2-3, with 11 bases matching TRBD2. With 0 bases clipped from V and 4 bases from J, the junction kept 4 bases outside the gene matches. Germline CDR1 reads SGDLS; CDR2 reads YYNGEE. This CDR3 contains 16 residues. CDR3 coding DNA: TGTGCCAGCAGCGTAGTTCCTAGCGGGAGGTCAGATACGCAGTATTTT. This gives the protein CASSVVPSGRSDTQYF.

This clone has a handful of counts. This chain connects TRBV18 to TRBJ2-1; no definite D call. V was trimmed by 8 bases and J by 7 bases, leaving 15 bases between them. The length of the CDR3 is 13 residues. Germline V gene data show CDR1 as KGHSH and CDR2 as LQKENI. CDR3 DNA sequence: TGTGCCAGCAGCCCAGATGTTGTGAATGAGCAGTTCTTC. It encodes CASSPDVVNEQFF.

CDR3 DNA: TGCGCCAGCAGTGAGTCGAACAGCCAAGAGACCCAGTACTTC. Translated: CASSESNSQETQYF. The V call is TRBV10-1, the J call TRBJ2-5, with unresolved D. V was pared by 0 bases and J by 1 base, with 6 bases between. Germline loops: CDR1 WNHNN, CDR2 SYGVQD (reference sequence). This CDR3 is 14 amino acids long.

For the CDR3, the DNA is TGTGCCAGCAGTGAAGGCAGTATCTACAATGAGCAGTTCTTC. The encoded protein is CASSEGSIYNEQFF. The V gene is TRBV6-1, the J gene TRBJ2-1; D is ambiguous. CDR3 length equals 14 residues. V gave up 1 base and J gave up 3 bases, with 7 bases separating them. Germline values: CDR1 MNHNS, CDR2 SASEGT.

As DNA, the CDR3 is TGTGCCAGCACCGTTTTCGGGAGCTCTGGAGAGACCCAGTACTTC. Residues: CASTVFGSSGETQYF. This sequence joins TRBV9 and TRBJ2-5; a possible D gene is TRBD2 (6 bases). This CDR3 contains 15 residues. V lost 6 bases and J 4 bases, leaving 19 bases between the germline ends. Germline lookup yields CDR1 SGDLS and CDR2 YYNGEE.

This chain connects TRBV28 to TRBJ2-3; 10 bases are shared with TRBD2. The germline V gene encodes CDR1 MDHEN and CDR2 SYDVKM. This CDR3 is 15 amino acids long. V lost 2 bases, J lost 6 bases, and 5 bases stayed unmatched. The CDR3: CASSLRVAGGDTQYF. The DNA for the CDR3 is TGTGCCAGCAGTTTAAGGGTAGCGGGAGGCGATACGCAGTATTTT.

CDR3 region: CASSSHEGEEQFF. In nucleotides, the CDR3 is TGTGCCAGCAGTTCCCACGAAGGAGAAGAGCAGTTCTTC. V is TRBV28 and J is TRBJ2-1, with D unclear. The V end was cut by 4 bases, the J end by 10 bases, with 14 bases between. CDR3 size: 13 residues. Germline-derived CDR1 and CDR2 are MDHEN and SYDVKM.

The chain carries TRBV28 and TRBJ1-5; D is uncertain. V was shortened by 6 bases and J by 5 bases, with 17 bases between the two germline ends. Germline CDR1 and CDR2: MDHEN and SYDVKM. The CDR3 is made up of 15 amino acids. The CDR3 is CASSLTVEGHQPQHF. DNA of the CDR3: TGTGCCAGCAGCCTTACGGTGGAGGGCCATCAGCCCCAGCATTTT.

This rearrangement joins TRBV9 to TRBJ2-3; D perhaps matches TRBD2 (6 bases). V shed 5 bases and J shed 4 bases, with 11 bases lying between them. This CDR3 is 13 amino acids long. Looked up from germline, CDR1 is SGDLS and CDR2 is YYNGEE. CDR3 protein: CASSDGSSDTQYF. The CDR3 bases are TGTGCCAGCAGTGACGGGAGTTCAGATACGCAGTATTTT.

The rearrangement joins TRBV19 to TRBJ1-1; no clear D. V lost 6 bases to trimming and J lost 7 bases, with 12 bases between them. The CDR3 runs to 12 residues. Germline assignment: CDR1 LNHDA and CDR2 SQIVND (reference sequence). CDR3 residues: CASRWGGVEAFF. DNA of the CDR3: TGTGCCAGTAGATGGGGAGGCGTTGAAGCTTTCTTT.

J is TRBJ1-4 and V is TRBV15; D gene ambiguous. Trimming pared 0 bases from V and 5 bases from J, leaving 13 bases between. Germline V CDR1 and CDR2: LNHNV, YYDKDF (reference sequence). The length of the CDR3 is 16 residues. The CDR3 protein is CATSREGNGRNEKLFF. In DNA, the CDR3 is TGTGCCACCAGCAGAGAAGGGAACGGACGAAATGAAAAACTGTTTTTT.

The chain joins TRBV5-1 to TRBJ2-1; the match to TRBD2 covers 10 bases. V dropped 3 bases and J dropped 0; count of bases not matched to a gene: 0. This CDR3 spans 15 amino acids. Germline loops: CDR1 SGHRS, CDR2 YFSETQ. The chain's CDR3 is CASSSSGGSYNEQFF. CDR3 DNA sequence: TGCGCCAGCAGCTCTAGCGGGGGCTCCTACAATGAGCAGTTCTTC.

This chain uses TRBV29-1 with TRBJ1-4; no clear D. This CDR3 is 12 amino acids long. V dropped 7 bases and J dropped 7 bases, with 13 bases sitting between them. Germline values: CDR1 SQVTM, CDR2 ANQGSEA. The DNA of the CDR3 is TGCAGCGCCAGAGGACGAGGTGAAAAACTGTTTTTT. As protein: CSARGRGEKLFF.

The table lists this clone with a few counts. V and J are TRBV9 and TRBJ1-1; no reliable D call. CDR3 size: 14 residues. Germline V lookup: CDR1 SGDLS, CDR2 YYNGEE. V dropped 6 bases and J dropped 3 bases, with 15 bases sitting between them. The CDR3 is CASTDPRADTEAFF. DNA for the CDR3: TGTGCCAGCACCGATCCAAGGGCAGACACTGAAGCTTTCTTT.

In DNA form, the CDR3 reads TGTGCCAGCACCAAAATCCTGGGGCCCGGAGCTGGCTACACCTTC. Its translation: CASTKILGPGAGYTF. V and J are TRBV19 and TRBJ1-2; a weak D match, TRBD1 (5 bases). Germline CDR1 is LNHDA and CDR2 is SQIVND (reference sequence). Between the trimmed V and J ends, which lost 9 bases and 7 bases, there was a span of 24 bases. The CDR3 loop spans 15 amino acids.

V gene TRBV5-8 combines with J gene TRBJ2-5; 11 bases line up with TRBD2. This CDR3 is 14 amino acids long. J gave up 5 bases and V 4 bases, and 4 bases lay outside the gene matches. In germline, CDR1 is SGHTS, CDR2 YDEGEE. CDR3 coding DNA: TGTGCCAGCAGCATTAGCGGGAGGGCCGAGACCCAGTACTTC. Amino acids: CASSISGRAETQYF.

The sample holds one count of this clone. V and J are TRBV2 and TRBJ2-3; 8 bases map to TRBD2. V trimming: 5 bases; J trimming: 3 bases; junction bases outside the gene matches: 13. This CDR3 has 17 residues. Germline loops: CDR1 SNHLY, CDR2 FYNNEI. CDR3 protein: CASSITGTRQETDTQYF. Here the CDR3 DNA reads TGTGCCAGCAGTATCACCGGGACTAGACAGGAGACAGATACGCAGTATTTT.

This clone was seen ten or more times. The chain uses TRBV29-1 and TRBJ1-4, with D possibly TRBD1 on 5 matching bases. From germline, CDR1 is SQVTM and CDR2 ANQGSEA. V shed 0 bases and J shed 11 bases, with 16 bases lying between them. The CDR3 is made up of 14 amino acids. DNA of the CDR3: TGCAGCGTTGAAGAATCCCAGGGTCTTGAGAAACTGTTTTTT. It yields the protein CSVEESQGLEKLFF.

CDR3 sequence reads: CASSAGTSGTYNEQFF. The CDR3 bases are TGTGCCAGCAGCGCCGGGACTAGCGGAACTTACAATGAGCAGTTCTTC. This chain connects TRBV7-2 to TRBJ2-1, with TRBD2 matching 11 bases. This CDR3 contains 16 residues. Germline V gives CDR1 SGHTA, CDR2 FQGNSA. Trimming cost V 5 bases and J 4 bases; bases outside gene matches: 7.

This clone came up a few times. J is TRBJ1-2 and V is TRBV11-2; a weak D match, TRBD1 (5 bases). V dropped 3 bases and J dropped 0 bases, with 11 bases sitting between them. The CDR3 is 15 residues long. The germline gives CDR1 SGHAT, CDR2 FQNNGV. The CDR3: CASSLETAANYGYTF. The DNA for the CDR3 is TGTGCCAGCAGCTTGGAGACAGCCGCTAACTATGGCTACACCTTC.

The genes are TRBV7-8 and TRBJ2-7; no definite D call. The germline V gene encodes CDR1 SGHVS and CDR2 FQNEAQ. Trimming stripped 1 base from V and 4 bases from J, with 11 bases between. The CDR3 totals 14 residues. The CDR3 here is CASSLVSTAYEQYF. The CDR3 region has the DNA TGTGCCAGCAGCTTAGTATCGACCGCTTACGAGCAGTACTTC.

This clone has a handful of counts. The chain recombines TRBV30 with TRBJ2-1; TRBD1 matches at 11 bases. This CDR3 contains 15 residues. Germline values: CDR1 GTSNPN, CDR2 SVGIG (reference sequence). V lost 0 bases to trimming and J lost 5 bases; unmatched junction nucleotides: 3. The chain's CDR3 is CAWSVKDRGHNEQFF. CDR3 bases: TGTGCCTGGAGTGTTAAGGACAGGGGGCACAATGAGCAGTTCTTC.